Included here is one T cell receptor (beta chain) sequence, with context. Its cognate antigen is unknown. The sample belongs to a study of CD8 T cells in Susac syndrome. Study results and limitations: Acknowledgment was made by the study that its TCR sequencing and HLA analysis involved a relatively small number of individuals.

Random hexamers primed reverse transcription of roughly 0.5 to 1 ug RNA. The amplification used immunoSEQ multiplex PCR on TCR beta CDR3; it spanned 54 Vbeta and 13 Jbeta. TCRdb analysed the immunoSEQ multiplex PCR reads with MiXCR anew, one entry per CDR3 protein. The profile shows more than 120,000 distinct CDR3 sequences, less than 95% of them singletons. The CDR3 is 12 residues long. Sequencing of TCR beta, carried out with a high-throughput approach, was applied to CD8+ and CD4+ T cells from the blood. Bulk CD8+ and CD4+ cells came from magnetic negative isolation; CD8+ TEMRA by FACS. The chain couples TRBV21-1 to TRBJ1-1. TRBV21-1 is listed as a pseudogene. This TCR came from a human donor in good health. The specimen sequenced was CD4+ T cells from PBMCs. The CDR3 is CASSGAGGEAFF. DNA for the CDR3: TGTGCCAGCAGCGGGGCTGGAGGTGAAGCTTTCTTT.